The clone carrying this T cell receptor (beta chain) was seen many times. As yet, its antigen is unknown. The source of the sample is a study of T-cell memory formation after mild COVID-19. Whole-study findings and limits: Second-wave clones reaching peak frequency on day 37 lacked confirmed SARS-CoV-2 specificity. Among CD4+ contracting clones, most were CM and EM, and CD8+ ones EMRA.

Between the trimmed V and J ends, which lost 4 bases and 2 bases, there was a span of 15 bases. The length of the CDR3 is 15 residues. TCRdb re-analysed the 5' RACE reads in MiXCR, keeping a single row per CDR3 protein. The sample records approximately 350,000 distinct CDR3 sequences, about an eighth being singletons. The chain uses TRBV12-3 or TRBV12-4 and TRBJ2-7; TRBD1 or TRBD2 may be the D gene (6 bases each). This clonotype was obtained from a man aged 18 to 30 who had mild COVID-19 (a few samples of this study predate the infection). Cell type and time point are not known. The specimen was PBMCs or a T cell subset sorted from them (not recorded which). The CDR3, as DNA: TGTGCCAGCAGTTCGTGGAGGGGGGACACCTACGAGCAGTACTTC. Protein sequence: CASSSWRGDTYEQYF.